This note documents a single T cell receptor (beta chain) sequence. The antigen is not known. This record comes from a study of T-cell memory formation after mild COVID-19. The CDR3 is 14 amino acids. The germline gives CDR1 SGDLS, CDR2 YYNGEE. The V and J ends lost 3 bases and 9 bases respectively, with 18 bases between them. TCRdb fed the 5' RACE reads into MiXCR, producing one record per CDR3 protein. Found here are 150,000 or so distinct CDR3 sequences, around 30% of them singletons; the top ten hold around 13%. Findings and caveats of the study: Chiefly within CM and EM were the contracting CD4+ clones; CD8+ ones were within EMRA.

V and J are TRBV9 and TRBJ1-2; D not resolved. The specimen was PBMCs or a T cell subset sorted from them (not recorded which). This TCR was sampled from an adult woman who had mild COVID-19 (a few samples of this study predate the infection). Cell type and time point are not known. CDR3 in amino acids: CASSAQREVGSYTF. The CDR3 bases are TGTGCCAGCAGCGCTCAGCGGGAAGTAGGGAGCTACACCTTC.